The 23 T cell receptor beta chains presented below share a single source sample, sequenced in a study of post-analysis software for immune sequencing data. General observations from the study: Patients carried several TRBV segments more frequently than controls did, and TRBV5-6, TRBV5-1 and TRBV20-1 were among them.

Presence of unique molecular identifiers characterized the TCR beta cDNA libraries. TCRdb independently ran MiXCR on the PCR reads; one entry per CDR3 protein. Found here are roughly 600,000 distinct CDR3 sequences, roughly two fifths of them singletons; the top ten hold under 2%. These receptors have no known antigen. The sequenced sample was blood. These receptors came from a girl aged 5 to 17 with multiple sclerosis.

Concerning this clonotype: At one boundary the junction diverges from the germline segment, which might be a read error. The chain joins TRBV4-2 to TRBJ2-7, with D possibly being TRBD1 (6 bases). The CDR3 extends over 14 amino acids. CDR1 is LGHNA and CDR2 is YNFKEQ in the germline V gene. In DNA, the CDR3 is TGTGCCAGCAGCCCCAGGGACATTACCTACGGGCAGTACTTC. It translates to CASSPRDITYGQYF.

V and J are TRBV6-6 and TRBJ1-2; D may be TRBD1 (5 bases). Germline V CDR1 and CDR2: MNHNY, SVGAGI (reference sequence). The CDR3 covers 14 residues. The V end was cut by 2 bases, the J end by 5 bases, with 12 bases between. The CDR3 here is CASSYDSSGYGYTF. CDR3 in DNA: TGTGCCAGCAGTTACGACTCATCAGGGTATGGCTACACCTTC.

The chain carries TRBV4-2 and TRBJ2-7; maybe TRBD2 (6 bases). The CDR3 loop spans 15 amino acids. Germline V CDR1 and CDR2: LGHNA, YNFKEQ. The V end lost 8 bases, the J end lost 0 bases, and 17 bases lay between the germline ends. The CDR3 DNA follows: TGTGCCAGCGCCAAGACCCTTAGCGGCTCCTACGAGCAGTACTTC. Translation gives CASAKTLSGSYEQYF.

The CDR3 is CASSLDGQGTNYGYTF. CDR3 sequence (DNA): TGCGCCAGCAGCTTGGACGGGCAGGGGACTAACTATGGCTACACCTTC. V is TRBV5-1 and J is TRBJ1-2; possibly TRBD1 for D (6 bases). The V gene lost 0 bases and the J gene lost 0 bases, with 12 bases spanning the gap. The CDR3 is 16 residues long. Germline values: CDR1 SGHRS, CDR2 YFSETQ.

The chain is built from TRBV14 and TRBJ1-1, with D possibly TRBD1 on 5 matching bases. CDR1 SGHDN and CDR2 FVKESK come from the germline V gene. V dropped 2 bases and J dropped 5 bases, with 15 bases sitting between them. The CDR3 length is 15 residues. CDR3 coding DNA: TGTGCCAGCAGCCAAAGACAGCCCCACGGTACTGAAGCTTTCTTT. Its translation is CASSQRQPHGTEAFF.

The table lists this clonotype with a few counts. J is TRBJ1-2 and V is TRBV7-9, with TRBD1 as a possible D gene (6 bases). Trimming removed 1 base at V and 0 bases at J, with 9 bases between. This CDR3 is built from 15 residues. The germline V gene has CDR1 SEHNR and CDR2 FQNEAQ (reference sequence). The CDR3 region has the DNA TGTGCCAGCAGCTTAGAGGGACATACTAACTATGGCTACACCTTC. Encoded protein: CASSLEGHTNYGYTF.

The sample holds a few counts of this clonotype. The chain combines TRBV12-3 or TRBV12-4 with TRBJ1-2; D is unclear. V lost 3 bases to trimming and J lost 6 bases, with 11 bases between them. The CDR3 totals 13 residues. This CDR3 reads CASSFEEVDGYTF. The CDR3 DNA reads TGTGCCAGCAGTTTTGAAGAGGTAGATGGCTACACCTTC.

The rearrangement links TRBV27 to TRBJ2-1; D call uncertain. The last part of the DNA fits TRBJ2-7 better; the J call may be wrong. The CDR3 totals 13 residues. Germline V gene data show CDR1 as MNHEY and CDR2 as SMNVEV (reference sequence). The CDR3 sequence is CASSLKMYNEQYF. CDR3 DNA: TGTGCCAGCAGTTTAAAGATGTACAATGAGCAGTACTTC.

This clonotype was counted only a few times. The chain couples TRBV7-9 to TRBJ2-1; 11 positions agree with TRBD1. The CDR3 totals 15 residues. Germline trimming cut 5 bases from V and 4 bases from J; bases unmatched to any gene: 4. Germline CDR1 SEHNR, CDR2 FQNEAQ (reference sequence). As DNA, the CDR3 is TGTGCCAGCAGCCTCCGGGACAGGGGGTACAATGAGCAGTTCTTC. As protein: CASSLRDRGYNEQFF.

This clonotype was counted a few times. The rearrangement joins TRBV7-9 to TRBJ2-7; D may be TRBD1 or TRBD2 (6 bases each). Per the germline V gene, CDR1 is SEHNR and CDR2 is FQNEAQ (reference sequence). Between the trimmed V and J ends, which lost 5 bases and 3 bases, there was a span of 17 bases. The CDR3 contains 15 residues. The CDR3 sequence is CASSPPSGAGYEQYF. The CDR3 DNA reads TGTGCCAGCAGCCCACCCTCGGGGGCGGGCTACGAGCAGTACTTC.

This clonotype was picked up a small number of times. Sequence at one end of the junction differs from germline and may be a read error. The chain carries TRBV5-1 and TRBJ2-1; 14 bases match TRBD2. Per germline, CDR1 SGHRS and CDR2 YFSETQ. This CDR3 comprises 14 residues. The CDR3 region has the DNA TGTGCCAGCAGTCCGGGACTAGCGGGAGATGAGCAGTTCTTC. Protein: CASSPGLAGDEQFF.

This clonotype occurred a few times. This chain connects TRBV3-1 to TRBJ2-7, with 9 nucleotides matching TRBD1. The CDR3 length is 14 residues. V shed 4 bases, J shed 6 bases, and the junction held 7 bases outside the gene matches. The germline gives CDR1 LGHDT, CDR2 YNNKEL (reference sequence). The CDR3 loop reads CASSPSATGGEQYF. For the CDR3, the DNA is TGTGCCAGCAGCCCAAGTGCGACAGGGGGCGAGCAGTACTTC.

The CDR3 protein is CASSPWDRGSGANVLTF. The CDR3 DNA sequence: TGCGCCAGCAGCCCCTGGGACAGAGGCTCTGGGGCCAACGTCCTGACTTTC. V gene TRBV4-1 combines with J gene TRBJ2-6; 7 positions agree with TRBD1. Germline CDR1 and CDR2: MGHRA and YSYEKL. This CDR3 spans 17 amino acids. With V trimmed by 4 bases and J by 0 bases, 6 bases remained unmatched.

The chain's CDR3 is CASSPTQGEGIQYF. The DNA for the CDR3 is TGTGCCAGCAGTCCCACCCAGGGGGAGGGCATTCAGTACTTC. The genes are TRBV12-3 or TRBV12-4 and TRBJ2-4, with D perhaps matching TRBD1 or TRBD2 (7 bases each). V shed 5 bases and J shed 9 bases, with 17 bases lying between them. The CDR3 totals 14 residues.

This clonotype has just a few counts. J is TRBJ2-7 and V is TRBV5-1; 9 bases fit TRBD2. CDR3 size: 15 residues. V trimming: 6 bases; J trimming: 1 base; junction bases outside the gene matches: 8. Looked up from germline, CDR1 is SGHRS and CDR2 is YFSETQ. The CDR3 here is CASTRTSGLSYEQYF. The CDR3 DNA reads TGCGCCAGCACCAGAACTAGCGGGCTTTCCTACGAGCAGTACTTC.

This chain uses TRBV5-5 with TRBJ2-5; D may match TRBD1 or TRBD2 (6 bases each). Trimming stripped 4 bases from V and 11 bases from J, with 18 bases between. The CDR3 extends over 13 amino acids. Germline lookup yields CDR1 SGHKS and CDR2 YYEKEE (reference sequence). The CDR3 nucleotides are TGTGCCAGCAGCCCGCCGGGGGCACAGGAGCAGTACTTC. This translates into CASSPPGAQEQYF.

The gene calls are TRBV7-9 and TRBJ2-7, with a weak D call TRBD2 (6 bases). Germline V gene lookup returns CDR1 SEHNR and CDR2 FQNEAQ (reference sequence). There are 15 residues in the CDR3. Trimming cost V 2 bases and J 2 bases, with 13 bases left between them. The CDR3 region is CASSLITGGPYEQYF. CDR3 sequence (DNA): TGTGCCAGCAGCTTAATTACCGGAGGGCCCTACGAGCAGTACTTC. Full variable domain (rest looked up from reference TRBV7-9 and TRBJ2-7): DTGVSQNPRHKITKRGQNVTFRCDPISEHNRLYWYRQTLGQGPEFLTYFQNEAQLEKSRLLSDRFSAERPKGSFSTLEIQRTEQGDSAMYLCASSLITGGPYEQYFGPGTRLTVT.

Worth noting for this clonotype: The conserved phenylalanine or tryptophan normally closing the CDR3 is absent here, so this likely arose from a read error. The rearrangement links TRBV15 to TRBJ2-7; D may be TRBD2 (5 bases). The CDR3 consists of 14 residues. CDR1 and CDR2 (germline): LNHNV, YYDKDF (reference sequence). V was pared by 7 bases and J by 3 bases, with 16 bases between. CDR3 coding DNA: TGTGCCACCACTTCCAGCGACCGGGGCTACGAGCAGTACTAC. This translates into CATTSSDRGYEQYY.

This clonotype was recorded once. CDR3 coding DNA: TGTGCCTGGAGTGCCTATCTATCGACAGATACGCAGTATTTT. Protein: CAWSAYLSTDTQYF. The chain combines TRBV30 with TRBJ2-3, with D hard to call. The CDR3 is made up of 14 amino acids. Trimming stripped 1 base from V and 3 bases from J, with 11 bases between. Germline assignment: CDR1 GTSNPN and CDR2 SVGIG (reference sequence).

The rearrangement joins TRBV5-5 to TRBJ1-2; D remains unclear. V lost 0 bases to trimming and J lost 7 bases, with 10 bases between them. Germline loops: CDR1 SGHKS, CDR2 YYEKEE (reference sequence). The CDR3 length is 13 residues. CDR3 nucleotides: TGTGCCAGCAGCTTGGAGGGAACCTGTGGCTACACCTTC. Its translation: CASSLEGTCGYTF.

This clonotype was seen once. The chain couples TRBV6-5 to TRBJ2-3; D not certain. In germline, CDR1 is MNHEY, CDR2 SVGAGI. The germline V and J ends were trimmed by 7 bases and 0 bases, with 8 bases remaining between them. The CDR3 sequence is 13 residues long. CDR3 loop: CASKRSSTDTQYF. The DNA for the CDR3 is TGTGCCAGCAAGAGGTCTAGCACAGATACGCAGTATTTT.

The V call is TRBV7-2, the J call TRBJ2-7; TRBD2 matches 9 bases. Per the germline V gene, CDR1 is SGHTA and CDR2 is FQGNSA. The CDR3 covers 16 residues. V shed 3 bases and J 3 bases; nucleotides not matched to a gene: 9. The CDR3 spells CASSFNPTSGLYEQYF. The CDR3 region has the DNA TGTGCCAGCAGCTTCAACCCGACTAGCGGTCTCTACGAGCAGTACTTC.

This clonotype has more than one count but fewer than ten. The gene calls are TRBV7-9 and TRBJ1-2, with a tentative D call TRBD1 (6 bases). The germline gives CDR1 SEHNR, CDR2 FQNEAQ (reference sequence). Trimming pared 4 bases from V and 4 bases from J, leaving 16 bases between. The CDR3 consists of 15 residues. The CDR3 sequence is CASSSSEQGLYGYTF. For the CDR3, the DNA is TGTGCCAGCAGCTCGTCAGAGCAGGGGCTCTATGGCTACACCTTC.